The entry below describes one TCR beta chain. Measured with immunoSEQ multiplex PCR; TCRdb has only the in-frame clones, and not every one. The sample has about 69,000 clones, around nine tenths seen once. These data originate in a study of Tregs in tolerant kidney transplant recipients. CDR1 is SNHLY and CDR2 is FYNNEI in the germline V gene. With V trimmed by 5 bases and J by 2 bases, 3 bases remained unmatched. The CDR3 totals 13 residues. The chain joins TRBV2 to TRBJ2-7; TRBD1 agrees at 7 bases. This sequence was found in a human donor who received a combined kidney and bone marrow transplant. Sequenced material: CD4+ T cells from blood, taken before the transplant. The CDR3 coding sequence is TGTGCCAGCAGTATGACAGGGACCTACGAGCAGTACTTC. Encoded protein: CASSMTGTYEQYF.